These 10 T cell receptor beta chains were sequenced from one sample in a study of OX40 agonist ivuxolimab in advanced cancers. Repertoires were generated with immunoSEQ multiplex PCR, while TCRdb's copy carries only in-frame clones and drops some. This table holds fewer than 90,000 clones, roughly nine tenths found once. Sequencing was performed on CD4+ or CD8+ T cells sorted from blood, taken in a trial of the OX40 agonist ivuxolimab. The receptors here all came from an adult with an advanced solid tumor such as melanoma, head and neck, liver or kidney cancer.

Written as DNA, the CDR3 is TGTGCCAGCAGCTTGGCTCTAGCTAGCGGGGGCGAGCAGTACTTC. Protein product: CASSLALASGGEQYF. The chain employs TRBV5-4 and TRBJ2-7, with 10 nucleotides matching TRBD2. Losses at the gene ends were 0 bases for V and 6 bases for J; bases not matched to a gene: 6. The CDR3 has 15 amino acids. Looked up from germline, CDR1 is SGHNT and CDR2 is YYREEE (reference sequence).

This sequence joins TRBV10-2 and TRBJ2-5; TRBD2 is a possible D gene (6 bases). Germline V gene sequence: CDR1 WSHSY, CDR2 SAAADI. This CDR3 spans 15 amino acids. Between the trimmed V and J ends, which lost 5 bases and 5 bases, there was a span of 18 bases. DNA for the CDR3: TGCGCCAGCAGTTACAACAGCGGGCTTGGGGAGACCCAGTACTTC. This translates into CASSYNSGLGETQYF.

The chain is built from TRBV19 and TRBJ2-7; 7 bases map to TRBD1. The CDR3 spans 15 residues. Germline loops: CDR1 LNHDA, CDR2 SQIVND (reference sequence). V was pared by 3 bases and J by 4 bases, with 9 bases of the junction left unmatched. CDR3 sequence (DNA): TGTGCCAGTAGTATTTCGACCGGGACAGCTTACGAGCAGTACTTC. Amino acid sequence: CASSISTGTAYEQYF.

The V call is TRBV30, the J call TRBJ1-1, with D maybe TRBD1 (5 bases). V was trimmed by 2 bases and J by 8 bases, leaving 18 bases between them. Germline V CDR1 and CDR2: GTSNPN, SVGIG (reference sequence). The CDR3 extends over 14 amino acids. The CDR3 protein is CAWSLTRSGTEAFF. The CDR3 bases are TGTGCCTGGAGTCTAACTCGGTCCGGGACGGAAGCTTTCTTT.

The J gene is TRBJ2-1, the V gene TRBV9, with 7 bases lining up with TRBD2. Germline V gives CDR1 SGDLS, CDR2 YYNGEE. The CDR3 is 16 amino acids. V was pared by 3 bases and J by 2 bases, with 8 bases of the junction left unmatched. The CDR3, as DNA: TGTGCCAGCAGCGGTGGGTGGCGGGAGACCTACAATGAGCAGTTCTTC. Translation: CASSGGWRETYNEQFF.

The chain uses TRBV4-1 and TRBJ2-2; 7 nucleotides match TRBD2. Germline trimming cut 1 base from V and 1 base from J; bases unmatched to any gene: 3. CDR3 length equals 16 residues. Germline V lookup: CDR1 MGHRA, CDR2 YSYEKL. The CDR3 loop reads CASSQVGGRNTGELFF. DNA of the CDR3: TGCGCCAGCAGCCAAGTTGGCGGGAGGAACACCGGGGAGCTGTTTTTT.

The chain uses TRBV6-1 and TRBJ2-2; no reliable D call. Germline V CDR1 and CDR2: MNHNS, SASEGT. V shed 8 bases and J shed 5 bases, with 15 bases lying between them. The CDR3 is 14 amino acids. The CDR3 is CASGRGAGTGELFF. In DNA form, the CDR3 reads TGTGCCAGCGGTCGAGGTGCCGGGACCGGGGAGCTGTTTTTT.

The gene calls are TRBV5-6 and TRBJ2-2; 7 bases are a match to TRBD1. The CDR3 is 15 residues long. J gave up 4 bases and V 3 bases, and 6 bases lay outside the gene matches. Germline lookup yields CDR1 SGHDT and CDR2 YYEEEE. The CDR3 DNA reads TGTGCCAGCAGCTACGGGACAGTTATCACCGGGGAGCTGTTTTTT. It is translated as CASSYGTVITGELFF.

In this sample, this clone turned up once. The V call is TRBV5-1, the J call TRBJ1-5; D might be TRBD1 (5 bases). CDR1 SGHRS and CDR2 YFSETQ come from the germline V gene. V was shortened by 0 bases and J by 3 bases, with 16 bases between the two germline ends. This CDR3 comprises 17 residues. CDR3 DNA: TGCGCCAGCAGCTTGGAGGGGAACGGAGTTAACAATCAGCCCCAGCATTTT. As protein: CASSLEGNGVNNQPQHF. Supplemented by reference TRBV5-1 and TRBJ1-5, the full variable domain reads KAGVTQTPRYLIKTRGQQVTLSCSPISGHRSVSWYQQTPGQGLQFLFEYFSETQRNKGNFPGRFSGRQFSNSRSEMNVSTLELGDSALYLCASSLEGNGVNNQPQHFGDGTRLSIL.

The rearrangement uses TRBV4-2 and TRBJ2-5; 9 bases agree with TRBD1. The CDR3 totals 17 residues. J was trimmed by 2 bases and V by 3 bases; bases with no gene match: 10. Germline CDR1 and CDR2: LGHNA and YNFKEQ. CDR3 in amino acids: CASSQASTGGLQETQYF. The CDR3 region has the DNA TGTGCCAGCAGCCAGGCTTCGACAGGGGGGCTTCAAGAGACCCAGTACTTC.